This T cell receptor (beta chain) was obtained from a study of OX40 agonist ivuxolimab in advanced cancers. General study results and limits: Not determined was the antigen specificity of the expanded peripheral T cells. CD4+ and CD8+ T cells in blood underwent clonal expansion by week 6 at 0.1 to 3.0 mg/kg.

Sequencing was performed with immunoSEQ multiplex PCR; in TCRdb, only in-frame clones are kept and a portion is missing. The sample shows around 70,000 clones, 65% to 90% of them seen only once. Blood was sampled at baseline, cycle 4 day 1, and cycle 7 day 1. Germline CDR1 and CDR2: SGHDT and YYEEEE. The CDR3 is made up of 12 amino acids. Trimming cost V 1 base and J 5 bases, with 7 bases left between them. For this clone: Its target is not known.

The source material was CD4+ or CD8+ T cells sorted from blood, sampled in a trial of the OX40 agonist ivuxolimab. The chain joins TRBV5-6 to TRBJ2-7; D is possibly TRBD1 (6 bases). The sequence derives from an adult with an advanced solid tumor such as melanoma, head and neck, liver or kidney cancer. For the CDR3, the DNA is TGTGCCAGCAGCTTGACAGGGAACGAGCAGTACTTC. This sequence encodes CASSLTGNEQYF.